This T cell receptor (beta chain) comes out of a study of CD8 T cells in Susac syndrome (dated by TCRdb to about 2019). A note on the overall study: The study used repertoire sequencing to test whether antigen drove CD8+ T cell activation and differentiation in Susac syndrome. CD8+ T cell repertoire clonality was compared between over 9 healthy donors, roughly 14 Susac syndrome patients and 15 multiple sclerosis patients. Overall study results and their limits: The TCR sequencing and HLA analysis was acknowledged to have included a relatively small number of individuals.

This clonotype was seen just once. What antigen it recognizes has not been identified. One base away there is no much larger clone; base qualities are not given. On its own, one read is weak support. V sheds 6 bases and J sheds 9 bases, leaving 9 bases between their ends. According to the germline V gene (reference sequence), CDR1 reads SEHNR and CDR2 reads FQNEAQ. The CDR3 covers 12 residues, taking in both the cysteine and the phenylalanine. CDR3 DNA is the only sequence kept; it has 36 bases, read in frame from the first base. Peripheral blood CD8+ and CD4+ T cells from healthy donors, Susac syndrome patients and multiple sclerosis patients were profiled by high-throughput TCR beta sequencing. Multiple sclerosis controls were treatment-naive patients with stable or active relapsing-remitting disease fulfilling revised McDonald criteria. CD8+ TEMRA cells were enriched by FACS, while bulk CD8+ and CD4+ T cells were purified by magnetic negative isolation. Blood was drawn into EDTA tubes, processed within 24 hours, and PBMCs were isolated by density gradient centrifugation. PBMCs destined for TCR sequencing were cryopreserved in liquid nitrogen and later thawed in a 37 °C water bath. Purity of sorted or isolated CD4+, CD8+ and CD8+ TEMRA cells was at least 90%.

RNA was extracted with the RNeasy kit and about 0.5 to 1 ug was reverse transcribed using random hexamers. The immunoSEQ multiplex PCR assay, which covers 54 Vbeta and 13 Jbeta segments, was used to amplify TCR beta CDR3 regions. PCR amplification bias was corrected using a synthetic template baseline for primer optimization and computational correction. The paper's data handling went like this. Reads were annotated to V, D and J genes according to IMGT and were analyzed with immunoSEQ Analyzer, with only productive sequences retained. Clonality was computed as one minus Shannon entropy normalized by log2 of the number of productive unique sequences. For each patient and control, public and private clones were evaluated among the 100 most prevalent clones. Clones were defined as Susac-specific when absent from the healthy and MS cohorts, from over 950 published viral clones and from other ImmuneACCESS disease sequences. Using fastp at Q25 and MiXCR, TCRdb reprocessed the public reads and kept productive beta chains. For every CDR3 protein sequence, its rows merge into one entry that carries the most common genes and DNA. The V and J calls and clone size are TCRdb's, not the authors'. The sample table shows roughly 150,000 distinct CDR3 sequences, and about 95% are seen once. Of the sample, 0.13% to 0.15% falls within the top ten clones.

The specimen sequenced was CD8+ T cells from PBMCs. This clonotype was obtained from a human donor with multiple sclerosis. The rearranged chain carries TRBV7-9 and TRBJ1-6, with no reliable assignment of the D segment. DNA sequence: TGTGCCAGCAGTCGCCCGGGTTCACCCCTCCACTTT. Protein translation: CASSRPGSPLHF.